Presented here are 15 T cell receptor beta chains from one specimen sequenced in a study of cytotoxic CD8 clonotypes in ibrutinib-treated CLL. Repertoires were generated with immunoSEQ multiplex PCR, while TCRdb's copy carries only in-frame clones and drops some. The sample carries 150,000 or so clones, approximately 77% recorded once. The sample here was PBMCs, taken after 12 months of ibrutinib treatment. These TCRs come from a human donor with chronic lymphocytic leukemia.

The chain employs TRBV4-3 and TRBJ2-6; 7 bases align to TRBD1. The CDR3 runs 17 residues. Germline values: CDR1 LGHNA, CDR2 YSLEER. The ends lost 1 base at V and 0 bases at J; junction bases unmatched: 3. This CDR3 reads CASSQGTGDSGANVLTF. The CDR3 nucleotides are TGCGCCAGCAGCCAAGGGACAGGAGACTCTGGGGCCAACGTCCTGACTTTC.

V usage is TRBV6-5 and J usage is TRBJ1-3; D is undetermined. V was clipped by 8 bases and J by 0 bases, with 14 bases between them. The CDR3 spans 15 residues. The germline CDR1 and CDR2 sequences are MNHEY and SVGAGI. The CDR3 region is CASQRALHSGNTIYF. CDR3 coding DNA: TGTGCCAGCCAAAGAGCCCTCCACTCTGGAAACACCATATATTTT.

The CDR3 sequence is CASSQEGLADQETQYF. In DNA, the CDR3 is TGTGCCAGCAGCCAAGAGGGGCTAGCGGATCAAGAGACCCAGTACTTC. The chain has TRBV4-2 and TRBJ2-5; TRBD2 matches 7 bases. Trimming cost V 0 bases and J 2 bases; bases outside gene matches: 6. Germline V gives CDR1 LGHNA, CDR2 YNFKEQ. This CDR3 region has 16 residues.

J is TRBJ1-2 and V is TRBV5-8, with 8 bases aligning to TRBD1. Losses at the gene ends were 1 base for V and 8 bases for J; bases not matched to a gene: 10. Germline V gene data show CDR1 as SGHTS and CDR2 as YDEGEE. The CDR3 length is 15 residues. This CDR3 reads CASSLMDRVREGYTF. Written as DNA, the CDR3 is TGTGCCAGCAGCTTGATGGACAGGGTCCGTGAAGGCTACACCTTC. Full variable domain (missing parts from reference TRBV5-8 and TRBJ1-2): EAGVTQSPTHLIKTRGQQATLRCSPISGHTSVYWYQQALGLGLQFLLWYDEGEERNRGNFPPRFSGRQFPNYSSELNVNALELEDSALYLCASSLMDRVREGYTFGSGTRLTVV.

The chain combines TRBV4-2 with TRBJ2-7, with unresolved D. V was pared by 1 base and J by 3 bases, with 7 bases between. The length of the CDR3 is 13 residues. The V gene's germline CDR1 is LGHNA and CDR2 YNFKEQ. As DNA, the CDR3 is TGTGCCAGCAGCCAAGTTGGCAGCTACGAGCAGTACTTC. The encoded protein is CASSQVGSYEQYF.

The rearrangement links TRBV5-3 to TRBJ2-7; either TRBD1 or TRBD2 may supply D (5 bases each). TRBV5-3 has ORF status, its function being uncertain. This CDR3 comprises 14 residues. V gave up 4 bases and J gave up 2 bases, with 13 bases separating them. The CDR3 nucleotides are TGTGCCAGAAGCCGGGGACGGCCAACCTACGAGCAGTACTTC. This codes for CARSRGRPTYEQYF.

V and J are TRBV15 and TRBJ1-3; D unclear. The CDR3 sequence is 16 residues long. Trimming pared 0 bases from V and 0 bases from J, leaving 9 bases between. Germline-derived CDR1 and CDR2 are LNHNV and YYDKDF (reference sequence). The CDR3 loop reads CATSRDLPHSGNTIYF. The CDR3 DNA is TGTGCCACCAGCAGAGATCTGCCCCACTCTGGAAACACCATATATTTT.

This clone was counted once. V gene TRBV9 combines with J gene TRBJ2-2; perhaps TRBD1 as D (6 bases). With 4 bases removed from V and 2 bases from J, the gap between germline ends came to 12 bases. CDR1 is SGDLS, CDR2 YYNGEE, per germline. CDR3 length: 15 amino acids. Here the CDR3 reads CASSSRTDNTGELFF. CDR3 DNA: TGTGCCAGCAGCTCCCGGACAGACAACACCGGGGAGCTGTTTTTT.

The sample holds one count of this clone. V gene TRBV19 combines with J gene TRBJ2-2, with D tentatively TRBD1 (5 bases). Trimming took 7 bases from V and 0 from J, leaving 12 bases between them. This CDR3 is 15 amino acids long. CDR1 and CDR2 from the germline V gene are LNHDA and SQIVND (reference sequence). CDR3 in DNA: TGTGCCAGTAAGGGGCCAGGAACGAACACCGGGGAGCTGTTTTTT. Amino acid sequence: CASKGPGTNTGELFF.

This clone was picked up one time. This rearrangement joins TRBV28 to TRBJ2-1, with D uncertain. Trimming took 3 bases from V and 0 from J, leaving 3 bases between them. Germline CDR1 reads MDHEN; CDR2 reads SYDVKM. This CDR3 is 13 amino acids long. The CDR3 is CASSFSSYNEQFF. CDR3 bases: TGTGCCAGCAGTTTCAGCTCCTACAATGAGCAGTTCTTC. Full variable domain (missing parts from reference TRBV28 and TRBJ2-1): DVKVTQSSRYLVKRTGEKVFLECVQDMDHENMFWYRQDPGLGLRLIYFSYDVKMKEKGDIPEGYSVSREKKERFSLILESASTNQTSMYLCASSFSSYNEQFFGPGTRLTVL.

The rearrangement uses TRBV18 and TRBJ2-2; D is undetermined. Looked up from germline, CDR1 is KGHSH and CDR2 is LQKENI. The CDR3 has 15 amino acids. Trimming cost V 2 bases and J 5 bases, with 12 bases left between them. CDR3 in amino acids: CASSPGRSETGELFF. As DNA, the CDR3 is TGTGCCAGCTCACCAGGGCGGAGTGAAACCGGGGAGCTGTTTTTT.

The table lists this clone with many counts. The gene calls are TRBV28 and TRBJ1-3; 7 nucleotides line up with TRBD1. With 3 bases clipped from V and 0 bases from J, the junction kept 8 bases outside the gene matches. The germline CDR1 and CDR2 sequences are MDHEN and SYDVKM. The CDR3 runs to 17 residues. Written as DNA, the CDR3 is TGTGCCAGCAGTTTTATGGGACAGCTGTTCTCTGGAAACACCATATATTTT. It encodes CASSFMGQLFSGNTIYF.

The chain recombines TRBV6-1 with TRBJ2-7, with a weak D call TRBD2 (5 bases). Germline V lookup: CDR1 MNHNS, CDR2 SASEGT. This CDR3 has 15 amino acids. Deletions cut 5 bases from V and 4 bases from J, with 18 bases between. The CDR3 bases are TGTGCCAGCAGTCCTTTCCGGGATCAACCATACGAGCAGTACTTC. Its protein product is CASSPFRDQPYEQYF.

This chain links TRBV19 with TRBJ2-2; D assignment may be TRBD1 or TRBD2 (5 bases each). CDR1 is LNHDA and CDR2 is SQIVND in the germline V gene (reference sequence). The CDR3 consists of 14 residues. Trimming removed 3 bases from V and 7 bases from J, with 12 bases in between. As DNA, the CDR3 is TGTGCCAGTAGTATCGGGACCCGAGGCGGGGAGCTGTTTTTT. Residues: CASSIGTRGGELFF.

This chain links TRBV9 with TRBJ2-1; D unresolved. V was clipped by 4 bases and J by 7 bases, with 15 bases between them. Germline assignment: CDR1 SGDLS and CDR2 YYNGEE. The CDR3 contains 14 residues. CDR3 amino acids: CASSKASPGNEQFF. As DNA, the CDR3 is TGTGCCAGCAGCAAGGCCTCCCCCGGGAATGAGCAGTTCTTC.